A selection of T cell receptor beta chains follows, all from one sample in a study of CD8 T cells in Susac syndrome. TCRdb reprocessed the immunoSEQ multiplex PCR reads with MiXCR, giving one entry per CDR3 protein. Here the sample spans 120,000 to 150,000 distinct CDR3 sequences, 94% being singletons. Sequencing was carried out using CD4+ T cells from PBMCs. The source of these receptors is a human donor in good health. The CDR3 runs from the conserved cysteine through the conserved F or W. The D gene is left open where the match is weak. Clone size, where shown, is once, few, many, or a class for clones that have expanded.

TRBV18	TRBJ1-1	.	.	CASSPKQNTEAFF	TGTGCCAGCTCACCAAAACAGAACACTGAAGCTTTCTTT
TRBV7-9	TRBJ1-5	TRBD1	.	CASSSDRGPGQPQHF	TGTGCCAGCAGCTCGGACAGGGGTCCGGGGCAGCCCCAGCATTTT
TRBV28	TRBJ2-7	TRBD2	.	CASSPGGVGYEQYF	TGTGCCAGCAGTCCCGGGGGGGTGGGATACGAGCAGTACTTC
TRBV7-3	TRBJ2-6	TRBD1	.	CASSLRTGGSGANVLTF	TGTGCCAGCAGCCTACGGACAGGGGGGTCTGGGGCCAACGTCCTGACTTTC
TRBV20-1	TRBJ1-2	.	.	CSARDLTYRDGYTF	TGCAGTGCTAGAGATCTCACCTACCGCGATGGCTACACCTTC
TRBV4-1	TRBJ1-1	.	.	CASSQDFPLTEAFF	TGCGCCAGCAGCCAAGATTTCCCTCTCACTGAAGCTTTCTTT
TRBV28	TRBJ2-3	.	once	CASSLPRDTQYF	TGTGCCAGCAGTTTACCCAGAGATACGCAGTATTTT
TRBV28	TRBJ1-1	.	once	CASQAENTEAFF	TGTGCCAGTCAAGCAGAGAACACTGAAGCTTTCTTT
TRBV12-5	TRBJ2-4	TRBD2	.	CASGLGTSGSGAKNIQYF	TGTGCTAGTGGTTTGGGGACTAGCGGGAGTGGGGCCAAAAACATTCAGTACTTC
TRBV4-1	TRBJ1-1	.	once	CASSQVGRTLNTEAFF	TGCGCCAGCAGCCAAGTGGGCAGGACCCTGAACACTGAAGCTTTCTTT